What follows describes a single T cell receptor (beta chain). The antigen remains undetermined. The V and J ends lost 10 bases and 7 bases respectively, with 13 bases between them. CDR1 and CDR2 from the germline V gene are MNHEY and SMNVEV (reference sequence). The CDR3 spans 11 residues. This sample stems from a study of cytotoxic CD8 clonotypes in ibrutinib-treated CLL. General study findings and limits: Exceeding age-matched healthy donors, baseline clonality also tracked the counts of circulating CD8+ T cells.

Profiled with immunoSEQ multiplex PCR; TCRdb holds only in-frame clones, not every one. The data show 250,000 or so clones, about three quarters seen once. Source: PBMCs, taken after 24 months of ibrutinib treatment. The origin of this receptor is a human donor with chronic lymphocytic leukemia. The gene calls are TRBV27 and TRBJ2-5; D not resolved. CDR3 sequence: CATSLGVTQYF. CDR3 in DNA: TGTGCCACTAGTCTAGGAGTGACCCAGTACTTC.